The next 5 T cell receptor beta chains were all read from a single sample in a study of blood T cell repertoires in COVID-19. Sequencing was performed with immunoSEQ multiplex PCR; in TCRdb, only in-frame clones are kept and a portion is missing. The sample gives under 50,000 clones, roughly 83% of which show up once; roughly three fifths is in the top ten. The sequencing input was peripheral blood. The receptors derive from a man aged 65 to 79 with acute or convalescent COVID-19.

This clone was counted a few times. This sequence joins TRBV28 and TRBJ1-2, with no clear D. The CDR3 has 17 residues. The germline gives CDR1 MDHEN, CDR2 SYDVKM. V was trimmed by 10 bases and J by 5 bases, leaving 29 bases between them. This chain's CDR3 is CAILNPNGRVGIYGYTF. CDR3 DNA sequence: TGTGCCATCCTAAACCCCAATGGGAGGGTGGGGATTTATGGCTACACCTTC.

This chain uses TRBV7-9 with TRBJ1-6, with D perhaps matching TRBD1 (5 bases). Germline CDR1 and CDR2: SEHNR and FQNEAQ (reference sequence). V lost 8 bases and J lost 8, with 10 bases in between. This CDR3 is built from 12 residues. CDR3 protein: CASSPGDSPLHF. As DNA, the CDR3 is TGTGCCAGCTCCCCGGGGGATTCACCCCTCCACTTT.

The chain employs TRBV5-1 and TRBJ1-3; the D gene is possibly TRBD1 (5 bases). Deletions cut 2 bases from V and 0 bases from J, with 15 bases between. There are 17 residues in the CDR3. Germline assignment: CDR1 SGHRS and CDR2 YFSETQ. The CDR3 DNA reads TGCGCCAGCAGCTTACGCACAACAGGAAACTCTGGAAACACCATATATTTT. It encodes CASSLRTTGNSGNTIYF.

This clone was recorded once. This sequence joins TRBV18 and TRBJ1-3; D may be TRBD1 (5 bases). The CDR3 has 16 amino acids. The germline V gene has CDR1 KGHSH and CDR2 LQKENI. V shed 2 bases and J shed 3 bases, with 14 bases lying between them. For the CDR3, the DNA is TGTGCCAGCTCACCATTTCCGGGGGAAGGTGGAAACACCATATATTTT. Protein: CASSPFPGEGGNTIYF.

The chain uses TRBV27 and TRBJ1-1; D is possibly TRBD1 (6 bases). CDR3 length equals 15 residues. Trimming stripped 6 bases from V and 0 bases from J, with 14 bases between. The germline V gene has CDR1 MNHEY and CDR2 SMNVEV (reference sequence). This CDR3 reads CASRILGHLNTEAFF. The CDR3 coding sequence is TGTGCCAGCAGAATACTGGGACACCTGAACACTGAAGCTTTCTTT.